One sample yielded the 21 T cell receptor beta chains listed below, sequenced in a study of Ad26.COV2.S vaccination and SARS-CoV-2 variants. The treatment denotes: some 19 received Ad26.COV2.S at low or high dose, single or two shots; 5 received placebo; per-sample allocation not given. The samples were gathered on day 63 after the first injection of vaccine or placebo. Clones were read by immunoSEQ multiplex PCR, and TCRdb kept only the in-frame ones, dropping some. The data hold 450,000 to 550,000 clones, with 80% to 90% observed a single time. The sequencing used peripheral blood, collected in a trial of Ad26.COV2.S vaccine versus placebo. These receptors were collected from a person between 18 and 59 years old who received the Ad26.COV2.S COVID-19 vaccine or a placebo.

The J gene is TRBJ1-4, the V gene TRBV11-2; 9 bases map to TRBD1. This CDR3 has 15 residues. Germline values: CDR1 SGHAT, CDR2 FQNNGV. Trimming at V came to 2 bases and at J to 8 bases, leaving 6 bases not matched to a gene. The CDR3 coding sequence is TGTGCCAGCAGCTTATTGGGACAGGGTGGAGAAAAACTGTTTTTT. It translates to CASSLLGQGGEKLFF.

This sequence joins TRBV7-8 and TRBJ2-3; no clear D gene. The CDR3 is made up of 13 amino acids. Germline CDR1 reads SGHVS; CDR2 reads FQNEAQ. The germline V and J ends were trimmed by 4 bases and 5 bases, with 10 bases remaining between them. The CDR3 protein is CASSSREIDTQYF. In DNA form, the CDR3 reads TGTGCCAGCAGCTCCCGAGAGATAGATACGCAGTATTTT.

In the case of this clone: In the same sample, other DNA sequences code for this CDR3. V and J are TRBV18 and TRBJ2-7, with 7 bases that match TRBD1. The CDR3 length is 14 residues. Per the germline V gene, CDR1 is KGHSH and CDR2 is LQKENI. Trimming at V came to 1 base and at J to 2 bases, leaving 2 bases not matched to a gene. DNA of the CDR3: TGTGCCAGCTCACCACGACAGGGTACCTACGAGCAGTACTTC. Its translation is CASSPRQGTYEQYF.

CDR3 bases: TGTGCCAGCAGCTTAAAAATTCAGAGAAGCTCCTACAATGAGCAGTTCTTC. Translation: CASSLKIQRSSYNEQFF. The chain joins TRBV7-8 to TRBJ2-1; D is unresolved. This CDR3 spans 17 amino acids. Per germline, CDR1 SGHVS and CDR2 FQNEAQ. V was trimmed by 2 bases and J by 0 bases, leaving 14 bases between them.

This clone was recorded only once. The V call is TRBV7-2, the J call TRBJ1-1; no firm D call. This CDR3 has 17 residues. V lost 5 bases to trimming and J lost 0 bases, with 19 bases between them. CDR1 is SGHTA, CDR2 FQGNSA, per germline. CDR3 loop: CASSLRIRPRLNTEAFF. CDR3 nucleotide sequence: TGTGCCAGCAGCCTTAGGATTCGCCCACGGTTGAACACTGAAGCTTTCTTT.

The V and J genes are TRBV7-9 and TRBJ2-5; D could derive from TRBD1 or TRBD2 (5 bases each). This CDR3 contains 15 residues. From germline, CDR1 is SEHNR and CDR2 FQNEAQ (reference sequence). V lost 8 bases to trimming and J lost 4 bases, with 20 bases between them. In DNA form, the CDR3 reads TGTGCCAGCGGCCATGGGGACCGAGGTTTAGAGACCCAGTACTTC. Its protein is CASGHGDRGLETQYF.

This chain's CDR3 is CASSVPRTTGLREQFF. The DNA for the CDR3 is TGTGCCAGCAGCGTACCCCGCACCACAGGGTTACGTGAGCAGTTCTTC. The rearrangement links TRBV9 to TRBJ2-1; weak D call: TRBD1 (6 bases). V was shortened by 1 base and J by 9 bases, with 20 bases between the two germline ends. CDR1 SGDLS and CDR2 YYNGEE come from the germline V gene. CDR3 length equals 16 residues.

The chain is built from TRBV18 and TRBJ1-1; D is ambiguous. V lost 3 bases and J 0 bases, leaving 8 bases between the germline ends. Germline V CDR1 and CDR2: KGHSH, LQKENI. The CDR3 length is 14 residues. The CDR3 DNA reads TGTGCCAGCTCACCGGAAACGGTGAACACTGAAGCTTTCTTT. It translates to CASSPETVNTEAFF.

The gene calls are TRBV5-8 and TRBJ2-3, with D hard to call. There are 13 residues in the CDR3. Trimming cost V 0 bases and J 2 bases, with 4 bases left between them. Germline V gene sequence: CDR1 SGHTS, CDR2 YDEGEE. The CDR3 loop is CASSLDSTDTQYF. CDR3 sequence (DNA): TGTGCCAGCAGCTTGGACTCCACAGATACGCAGTATTTT.

This clone came up once. The chain couples TRBV5-8 to TRBJ1-5; D ambiguous. Between the trimmed V and J ends, which lost 1 base and 2 bases, there was a span of 7 bases. This CDR3 has 14 residues. The germline CDR1 and CDR2 sequences are SGHTS and YDEGEE. The CDR3 reads CASSLRAGNQPQHF. CDR3 sequence (DNA): TGTGCCAGCAGCTTGAGGGCGGGCAATCAGCCCCAGCATTTT.

The J gene is TRBJ1-2, the V gene TRBV6-5, with D possibly matching TRBD1 (5 bases). CDR1 and CDR2 from the germline V gene are MNHEY and SVGAGI. Trimming took off 8 bases at V and 8 bases at J, with 18 bases between the two ends. This CDR3 has 13 amino acids. The CDR3 DNA follows: TGTGCCAGCCGGGCCCCCATGGGGGGAGGCTACACCTTC. It codes for CASRAPMGGGYTF.

The chain has TRBV30 and TRBJ2-5; tentatively, D is TRBD2 (5 bases). Germline lookup yields CDR1 GTSNPN and CDR2 SVGIG (reference sequence). V was trimmed by 6 bases and J by 4 bases, leaving 18 bases between them. This CDR3 is built from 14 residues. CDR3 DNA: TGTGCCTGCCCCCCTGAAACTAGTGGAGAGACCCAGTACTTC. It is translated as CACPPETSGETQYF.

The chain links TRBV19 to TRBJ2-7; D not certain. Trimming cost V 5 bases and J 3 bases, with 5 bases left between them. The V gene's germline CDR1 is LNHDA and CDR2 SQIVND (reference sequence). There are 11 residues in the CDR3. The CDR3 bases are TGTGCCAGTAGTGCCAACTACGAGCAGTACTTC. Protein: CASSANYEQYF.

In this sample, this clone turned up a few times. This chain joins TRBV6-4 and TRBJ1-2; TRBD1 matches at 7 bases. This CDR3 region has 13 residues. Germline V gene sequence: CDR1 MRHNA, CDR2 SNTAGT. J was trimmed by 11 bases and V by 4 bases; bases with no gene match: 10. The CDR3 DNA reads TGTGCCAGCAGTGTTGACAGGGTAGTGTGTTACACCTTC. The encoded protein is CASSVDRVVCYTF.

This clone was found once. The chain uses TRBV19 and TRBJ1-2, with 10 positions matching TRBD1. V lost 3 bases to trimming and J lost 5 bases; unmatched junction nucleotides: 3. In germline, CDR1 is LNHDA, CDR2 SQIVND (reference sequence). The CDR3 consists of 14 residues. CDR3 sequence (DNA): TGTGCCAGTAGTATCGGGACAGGGGAATATGGCTACACCTTC. Protein product: CASSIGTGEYGYTF.

The chain couples TRBV18 to TRBJ1-2, with TRBD1 matching over 8 bases. The V gene end was trimmed by 1 base and the J gene end by 3 bases; junction bases not matched to a gene: 10. CDR3 size: 17 residues. Germline V gives CDR1 KGHSH, CDR2 LQKENI. CDR3 DNA: TGTGCCAGCTCACCACGGGGACAGGCCTTCGTCGACTATGGCTACACCTTC. This translates into CASSPRGQAFVDYGYTF.

This clone was found once. The V call is TRBV10-3, the J call TRBJ2-5, with D perhaps assigned TRBD1 or TRBD2 (6 bases each). This CDR3 has 14 amino acids. Germline V gene data show CDR1 as ENHRY and CDR2 as SYGVKD. V shed 0 bases and J shed 5 bases, with 10 bases lying between them. The CDR3 DNA follows: TGTGCCATCAGTGAGTCTACAGGGAGGGAGACCCAGTACTTC. This sequence encodes CAISESTGRETQYF.

The gene calls are TRBV18 and TRBJ2-7; possibly TRBD1 for D (7 bases). Germline CDR1 KGHSH, CDR2 LQKENI. The CDR3 runs 17 residues. The ends were cut back, 3 bases at V and 6 bases at J, with 24 bases in the middle. CDR3 sequence (DNA): TGTGCCAGCTCACCGGGCCGACAGGGAGGTTTTATCGGCGAGCAGTACTTC. It specifies CASSPGRQGGFIGEQYF.

This clone was recorded only once. This chain joins TRBV11-2 and TRBJ2-3; D gene ambiguous. Trimming stripped 2 bases from V and 2 bases from J, with 11 bases between. The CDR3 consists of 15 residues. Germline CDR1 SGHAT, CDR2 FQNNGV. CDR3 sequence: CASSLINSFTDTQYF. The CDR3 DNA reads TGTGCCAGCAGCTTAATTAATAGCTTCACAGATACGCAGTATTTT.

The V and J genes are TRBV19 and TRBJ1-6; 7 positions match TRBD1. Germline loops: CDR1 LNHDA, CDR2 SQIVND (reference sequence). V was clipped by 4 bases and J by 6 bases; unmatched bases: 12. This CDR3 contains 17 residues. The CDR3 sequence: CASSKGALKLPNSPLHF. CDR3 bases: TGTGCCAGTAGTAAGGGGGCTCTGAAATTACCTAATTCACCCCTCCACTTT.

This sequence joins TRBV6-5 and TRBJ1-1; TRBD1 might be the D (6 bases). The CDR3 runs 14 residues. The V and J ends lost 6 bases and 4 bases respectively, with 15 bases between them. Germline assignment: CDR1 MNHEY and CDR2 SVGAGI. CDR3: CASRNRVSGTEAFF. The CDR3 nucleotides are TGTGCCAGCAGAAACAGGGTTTCGGGCACTGAAGCTTTCTTT.